This entry lists 11 T cell receptor beta chains sequenced from one sample in a study of cytomegalovirus exposure and HLA in healthy donors. The PCR was carried out with 60 Vbeta primers and 13 Jbeta primers. Assay: immunoSEQ multiplex PCR; the TCRdb copy retains only in-frame clones and omits some. This sample has more than 110,000 clones; over 60% occur once, and the top ten carry about 6.8%. Sequenced: PBMCs. These receptor sequences come from a man aged 35-49 years in good health and CMV-seropositive.

The genes are TRBV6-1 and TRBJ2-5; TRBD1 matches 7 bases. Trimming took 5 bases from V and 4 from J; bases not matched to a gene: 4. The CDR3 consists of 13 residues. Germline V lookup: CDR1 MNHNS, CDR2 SASEGT. This CDR3 is CASSTHRGETQYF. The CDR3 bases are TGTGCCAGCAGTACCCACAGGGGAGAGACCCAGTACTTC.

This clone has just a few counts. V is TRBV7-2 and J is TRBJ1-6; TRBD1 matches at 9 bases. Germline V gene data show CDR1 as SGHTA and CDR2 as FQGNSA. This CDR3 is 13 amino acids long. Trimming cost V 4 bases and J 14 bases; bases outside gene matches: 6. The CDR3 DNA reads as TGTGCCAGCAGCTCTGGACAGGGGCTTTCCCTCCACTTT. It specifies CASSSGQGLSLHF.

The J gene is TRBJ2-3, the V gene TRBV9; TRBD1 matches 12 bases. Germline loops: CDR1 SGDLS, CDR2 YYNGEE. The V gene end was trimmed by 1 base and the J gene end by 4 bases; junction bases not matched to a gene: 4. The CDR3 covers 16 residues. CDR3 amino acids: CASSVFGTGGADTQYF. Written as DNA, the CDR3 is TGTGCCAGCAGCGTATTTGGGACAGGGGGCGCAGATACGCAGTATTTT.

This chain connects TRBV5-8 to TRBJ2-5; TRBD1 matches at 7 bases. The DNA end favors TRBJ2-7, so the J call may be wrong. Germline CDR1 and CDR2: SGHTS and YDEGEE. This CDR3 is built from 15 residues. The CDR3 sequence: CASGPRGGQLYEQYF. The CDR3 bases are TGTGCCAGCGGCCCTAGAGGGGGACAGCTATACGAGCAGTACTTC.

This sequence joins TRBV27 and TRBJ2-1, with 9 bases aligning to TRBD1. There are 14 residues in the CDR3. Germline loops: CDR1 MNHEY, CDR2 SMNVEV (reference sequence). V shed 4 bases and J 4 bases; nucleotides not matched to a gene: 2. As DNA, the CDR3 is TGTGCCAGCAGTTCCGGGACAGGGTACAATGAGCAGTTCTTC. Protein product: CASSSGTGYNEQFF.

This clone showed up just a few times. The chain couples TRBV15 to TRBJ1-2; 8 bases match TRBD1. The CDR3 is 17 amino acids. The germline CDR1 and CDR2 sequences are LNHNV and YYDKDF (reference sequence). The V and J ends lost 4 bases and 1 base, in that order; junction bases with no gene match: 11. The CDR3 region is CATSTKDRALHNYGYTF. The CDR3, as DNA: TGTGCCACCAGCACCAAGGACAGGGCACTTCATAACTATGGCTACACCTTC. Together with reference TRBV15 and TRBJ1-2, the CDR3 gives the full variable domain: DAMVIQNPRYQVTQFGKPVTLSCSQTLNHNVMYWYQQKSSQAPKLLFHYYDKDFNNEADTPDNFQSRRPNTSFCFLDIRSPGLGDTAMYLCATSTKDRALHNYGYTFGSGTRLTVV.

This chain links TRBV6-5 with TRBJ1-1; D gene unclear. The CDR3 consists of 11 residues. Germline CDR1 is MNHEY and CDR2 is SVGAGI. Trimming cost V 6 bases and J 6 bases, with 8 bases left between them. The CDR3 region is CASSSPAEAFF. The CDR3 DNA sequence: TGTGCCAGCAGCTCCCCGGCTGAAGCTTTCTTT.

This sequence joins TRBV6-5 and TRBJ1-5, with D possibly being TRBD1 (6 bases). CDR1 and CDR2 (germline): MNHEY, SVGAGI. This CDR3 spans 15 amino acids. The V gene lost 4 bases and the J gene lost 2 bases, with 12 bases spanning the gap. The CDR3 sequence: CASSSQGYGNQPQHF. CDR3 coding DNA: TGTGCCAGCAGTTCCCAGGGGTATGGCAATCAGCCCCAGCATTTT.

In its sample, this clone was seen a few times. The chain is built from TRBV19 and TRBJ1-2; perhaps TRBD1 as D (6 bases). CDR1 is LNHDA and CDR2 is SQIVND in the germline V gene (reference sequence). The CDR3 spans 12 residues. The V end was cut by 9 bases, the J end by 4 bases, with 12 bases between. The chain's CDR3 is CASTRGSYGYTF. In nucleotides, the CDR3 is TGTGCCAGCACCAGGGGATCCTATGGCTACACCTTC.

The genes are TRBV9 and TRBJ1-2; D is unclear. V was trimmed by 0 bases and J by 1 base, leaving 7 bases between them. The length of the CDR3 is 14 residues. Germline V lookup: CDR1 SGDLS, CDR2 YYNGEE. The CDR3 DNA is TGTGCCAGCAGCGTAGGGTCACTTAACTATGGCTACACCTTC. Translated: CASSVGSLNYGYTF.

The CDR3: CASRQGAKVEQYF. For the CDR3, the DNA is TGTGCCAGCAGACAGGGGGCGAAGGTCGAGCAGTACTTC. The V call is TRBV5-5, the J call TRBJ2-7; 9 bases are a match to TRBD1. V dropped 5 bases and J dropped 6; count of bases not matched to a gene: 6. Germline V gives CDR1 SGHKS, CDR2 YYEKEE (reference sequence). CDR3 length: 13 amino acids. Combining the CDR3 with reference TRBV5-5 and TRBJ2-7 gives the whole variable domain DAGVTQSPTHLIKTRGQQVTLRCSPISGHKSVSWYQQVLGQGPQFIFQYYEKEERGRGNFPDRFSARQFPNYSSELNVNALLLGDSALYLCASRQGAKVEQYFGPGTRLTVT.